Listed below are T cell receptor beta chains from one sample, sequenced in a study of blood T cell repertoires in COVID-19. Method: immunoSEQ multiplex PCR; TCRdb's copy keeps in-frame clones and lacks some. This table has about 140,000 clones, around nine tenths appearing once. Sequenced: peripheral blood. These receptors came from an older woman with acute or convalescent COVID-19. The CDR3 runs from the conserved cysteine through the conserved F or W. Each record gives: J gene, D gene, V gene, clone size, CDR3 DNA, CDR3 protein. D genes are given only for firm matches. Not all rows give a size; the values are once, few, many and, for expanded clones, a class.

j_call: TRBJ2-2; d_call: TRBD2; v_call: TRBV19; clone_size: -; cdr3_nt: TGTGCCAGTAGTATGTCCGGGGAGGGCACCGGGGAGCTGTTTTTT; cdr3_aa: CASSMSGEGTGELFF
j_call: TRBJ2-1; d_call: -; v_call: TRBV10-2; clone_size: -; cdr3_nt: TGCGCCAGCAGTGAGGCCGGGAGCTCCTACAATGAGCAGTTCTTC; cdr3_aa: CASSEAGSSYNEQFF
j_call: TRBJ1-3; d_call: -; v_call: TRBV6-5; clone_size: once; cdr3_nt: TGTGCCAGCAGTGACTCAGGGGCATCTGGAAACACCATATATTTT; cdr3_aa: CASSDSGASGNTIYF
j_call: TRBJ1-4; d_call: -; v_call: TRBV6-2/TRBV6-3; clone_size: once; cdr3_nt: TGTGCCAGCAGTTACTCGACAAATGAAAAACTGTTTTTT; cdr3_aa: CASSYSTNEKLFF
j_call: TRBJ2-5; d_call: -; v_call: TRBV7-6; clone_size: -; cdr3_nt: TGTGCCAGCAGCCCCCCCCAAGCGGTAGACCAAGAGACCCAGTACTTC; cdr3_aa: CASSPPQAVDQETQYF
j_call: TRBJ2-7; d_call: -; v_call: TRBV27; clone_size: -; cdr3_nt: TGTGCCAGCAGTTTATTCGGCAGGGTCCACGAGCAGTACTTC; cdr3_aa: CASSLFGRVHEQYF
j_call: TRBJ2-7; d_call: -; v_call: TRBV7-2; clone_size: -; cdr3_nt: TGTGCCAGCAGCTCCCATGGGGGGGCGTCCTACGAGCAGTACTTC; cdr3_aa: CASSSHGGASYEQYF
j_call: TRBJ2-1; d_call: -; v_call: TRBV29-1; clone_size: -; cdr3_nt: TGCAGCGAGCTGATCGACAATGAGCAGTTCTTC; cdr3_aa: CSELIDNEQFF
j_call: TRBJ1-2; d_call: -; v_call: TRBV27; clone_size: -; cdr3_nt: TGTGCCAGCAGTCCTCTCGAGGGGGTCTATGGCTACACCTTC; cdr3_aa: CASSPLEGVYGYTF
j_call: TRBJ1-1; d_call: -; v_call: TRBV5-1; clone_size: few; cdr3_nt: TGCGCCAGCAGCTTGGCAACAGAACGGGAAGCTTTCTTT; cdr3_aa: CASSLATEREAFF
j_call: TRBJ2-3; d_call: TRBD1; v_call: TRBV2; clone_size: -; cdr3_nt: TGTGCCAGCAGTGTGGACAGGGGGTACACAGATACGCAGTATTTT; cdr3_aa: CASSVDRGYTDTQYF
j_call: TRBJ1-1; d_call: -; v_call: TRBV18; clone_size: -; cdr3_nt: TGTGCCAGCTCACGCATCGCGGCGGAGCTTAACACTGAAGCTTTCTTT; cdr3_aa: CASSRIAAELNTEAFF
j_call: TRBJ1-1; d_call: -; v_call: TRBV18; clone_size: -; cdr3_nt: TGTGCCAGCCACCTTTCCGGTTTCGGGGTGAACACTGAAGCTTTCTTT; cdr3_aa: CASHLSGFGVNTEAFF
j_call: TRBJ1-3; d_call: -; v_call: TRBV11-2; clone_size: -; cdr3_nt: TGTGCCAGCAGCTTAGTCGACAGTAGCTCTGGAAACACCATATATTTT; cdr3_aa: CASSLVDSSSGNTIYF